Listed below are T cell receptor beta chains from one sample, sequenced in a study of T-cell memory formation after mild COVID-19. TCRdb re-derived calls from the 5' RACE reads in MiXCR, one entry per CDR3 protein. The top ten hold over 20% of the sample, which has approximately 54,000 distinct CDR3 sequences, approximately 12% seen once. The specimen was PBMCs or a T cell subset sorted from them (not recorded which). Every receptor here comes from a man aged 18 to 30 who had mild COVID-19 (a few samples of this study predate the infection). Cell type and time point are not known. Each CDR3 is given with its conserved first and last residue. The D gene is left open where the match is weak. Clone sizes are given selectively: once, few, many, or a class where the clone is expanded.

D	V	J	size	DNA	CDR3
.	TRBV20-1	TRBJ2-5	.	TGCAGTGCTCCCTGGGGGGGGGCCCTGGAGACCCAGTACTTC	CSAPWGGALETQYF
.	TRBV6-5	TRBJ1-2	.	TGTGCCAGCAGTTACCGTTCTGCCTATGGCTACACCTTC	CASSYRSAYGYTF
.	TRBV7-2	TRBJ2-5	.	TGTGCCAGCAGCGTTCAGGGCGGGATGGAGACCCAGTACTTC	CASSVQGGMETQYF
TRBD2	TRBV7-9	TRBJ2-5	.	TGTGCCAGCAGCCCTAGCGGGGGGCCAACCCAAGAGACCCAGTACTTC	CASSPSGGPTQETQYF
.	TRBV2	TRBJ2-1	few	TGTGCCAGCAGTGAACAGGGCTATTCCTACAATGAGCAGTTCTTC	CASSEQGYSYNEQFF
TRBD1	TRBV29-1	TRBJ2-3	many	TGCAGCGCCCGGGACAGGGTACCCACAGATACGCAGTATTTT	CSARDRVPTDTQYF
TRBD2	TRBV4-2	TRBJ2-5	.	TGTGCCAGCAGCCAAGACGGGACTACCTTCTTAGAGACCCAGTACTTC	CASSQDGTTFLETQYF
.	TRBV9	TRBJ1-5	.	TGTGCCAGCAGCGTACATGGGCAGGACAATCAGCCCCAGCATTTT	CASSVHGQDNQPQHF
.	TRBV2	TRBJ2-3	many	TGTGCCAGCAGTGAGGGCGGGAGCACAGATACGCAGTATTTT	CASSEGGSTDTQYF
.	TRBV4-1	TRBJ1-5	many	TGCGCCAGCAGCCAGCCGGGACGGATCAATCAGCCCCAGCATTTT	CASSQPGRINQPQHF
.	TRBV7-8	TRBJ2-2	.	TGTGCCAGCAGCCCACAGGGTTACACCGGGGAGCTGTTTTTT	CASSPQGYTGELFF
.	TRBV6-2/TRBV6-3	TRBJ2-2	few	TGTGCCAGCAGTCCTAGTGGATCGGCCGGGGAGCTGTTTTTT	CASSPSGSAGELFF
TRBD2	TRBV20-1	TRBJ2-1	.	TGCAGTGCCACTGGACTAGCGGGGGGCTCGGAGCAGTTCTTC	CSATGLAGGSEQFF
.	TRBV6-4	TRBJ2-3	many	TGTGCCAGCAGCCGGACTAGCACAGATACGCAGTATTTT	CASSRTSTDTQYF
.	TRBV3-1	TRBJ2-2	few	TGTGCCACCCGACCGAACACCGGGGAGCTGTTTTTT	CATRPNTGELFF
.	TRBV2	TRBJ2-3	few	TGTGCCAGCACCACTAGCTTAGCAGATACGCAGTATTTT	CASTTSLADTQYF
.	TRBV5-1	TRBJ1-1	many	TGCGCCAGCAGCTTCCCCCGGGGAGAGAACGCTGAAGCTTTCTTT	CASSFPRGENAEAFF
TRBD1	TRBV6-5	TRBJ2-7	many	TGTGCCAGCAGTTACGGGCAGGGGGTCTCCTACGAGCAGTACTTC	CASSYGQGVSYEQYF
.	TRBV10-2	TRBJ2-5	few	TGCGCCAGCAGTGAGTGGGGGACCCAGTACTTC	CASSEWGTQYF
TRBD2	TRBV11-2	TRBJ2-3	few	TGTGCCAGCAGCCCAAGCGGGGGTGCAGATACGCAGTATTTT	CASSPSGGADTQYF
TRBD2	TRBV5-1	TRBJ2-5	.	TGCGCCAGCACCATGGTTGGCGGGGGGGCCGGGGAGACCCAGTACTTC	CASTMVGGGAGETQYF
.	TRBV6-5	TRBJ2-7	.	TGTGCCAGCAGCAGTTATCCAGGGTACGAGCAGTACTTC	CASSSYPGYEQYF
.	TRBV12-3/TRBV12-4	TRBJ2-1	.	TGTGCCAGCAGTTCACGGGACTCCTACTCCTACAATGAGCAGTTCTTC	CASSSRDSYSYNEQFF
.	TRBV4-1	TRBJ2-1	few	TGCGCCAGCAGCCAAGTTTTGATACGGACCCTCCTCAAGGAGCAGTTCTTC	CASSQVLIRTLLKEQFF
TRBD1	TRBV5-1	TRBJ2-5	few	TGCGCCAGCAGCTCGGGACAGGGACAAGAGACCCAGTACTTC	CASSSGQGQETQYF
.	TRBV4-3	TRBJ2-5	many	TGCGCCAGCAGCCAAGAACACCCGGGGCCTCAAGAGACCCAGTACTTC	CASSQEHPGPQETQYF
TRBD2	TRBV4-2	TRBJ2-1	.	TGTGCCAGCAGCCAAAACTTACCTAGCGGGGGATACAATGAGCAGTTCTTC	CASSQNLPSGGYNEQFF
.	TRBV20-1	TRBJ1-5	many	TGCAGTGCTAGGAAGCCCGGAGGTCTGGGAAATCAGCCCCAGCATTTT	CSARKPGGLGNQPQHF
.	TRBV5-1	TRBJ2-1	.	TGCGCCAGCAGCTTTTCCTACAATGAGCAGTTCTTC	CASSFSYNEQFF
.	TRBV4-1	TRBJ1-5	.	TGCGCCAGCAGCCAATCGACAGTCGTGGGTCAGCCCCAGCATTTT	CASSQSTVVGQPQHF
TRBD2	TRBV5-1	TRBJ2-7	few	TGCGCCAGCAGCCCGGATGGGGGGGGCTACGAGCAGTACTTC	CASSPDGGGYEQYF
.	TRBV7-2	TRBJ2-1	few	TGTGCCAGCAGCTTAGTGCCCCCGGGGGCCTTTGGCAATGAGCAGTTCTTC	CASSLVPPGAFGNEQFF
.	TRBV5-5	TRBJ2-5	.	TGTGCCAGCCGGGCCGAGGGGACCCAGTACTTC	CASRAEGTQYF
TRBD1	TRBV24-1	TRBJ2-3	few	TGTGCCACCAGTGACGCTTCACAGGGGATACTCACAGATACGCAGTATTTT	CATSDASQGILTDTQYF
TRBD2	TRBV14	TRBJ2-2	.	TGTGCCAGCAGCCACACGAGGACTAGCGGGGGCACCGGGGAGCTGTTTTTT	CASSHTRTSGGTGELFF